The 27 T cell receptor beta chains reported below all come from one sample, sequenced in a study of OX40 agonist ivuxolimab in advanced cancers. Clones were read by immunoSEQ multiplex PCR, and TCRdb kept only the in-frame ones, dropping some. Among more than 25,000 clones, approximately 84% were seen once, and the ten largest hold about a quarter. Sequencing used CD4+ or CD8+ T cells sorted from blood, obtained in a trial of the OX40 agonist ivuxolimab. The receptors derive from an adult with an advanced solid tumor such as melanoma, head and neck, liver or kidney cancer.

This chain uses TRBV28 with TRBJ1-2, with a possible D match to TRBD1 (5 bases). Germline V gene sequence: CDR1 MDHEN, CDR2 SYDVKM. The CDR3 is made up of 18 amino acids. Trimming pared 3 bases from V and 0 bases from J, leaving 20 bases between. CDR3 in amino acids: CASSLPRDRGRSNYGYTF. DNA of the CDR3: TGTGCCAGCAGTTTGCCCCGGGACCGTGGCAGGTCTAACTATGGCTACACCTTC.

V and J are TRBV7-9 and TRBJ2-1; maybe TRBD2 (5 bases). The CDR3 contains 14 residues. CDR1 is SEHNR, CDR2 FQNEAQ, per germline (reference sequence). Between the trimmed V and J ends, which lost 8 bases and 0 bases, there was a span of 11 bases. The CDR3 reads CASVRASSYNEQFF. The CDR3 DNA reads as TGTGCCAGCGTGCGGGCGAGCTCCTACAATGAGCAGTTCTTC.

This chain connects TRBV6-5 to TRBJ2-7; D tentatively fits TRBD1 or TRBD2 (7 bases each). This CDR3 comprises 14 residues. V was cut by 2 bases and J by 4 bases, with 12 bases left in between. Germline V lookup: CDR1 MNHEY, CDR2 SVGAGI. The CDR3: CASSYGRGGYEQYF. CDR3 DNA sequence: TGTGCCAGCAGTTACGGCAGGGGGGGATACGAGCAGTACTTC.

In its sample, this clone ranks as medium-sized. The chain has TRBV2 and TRBJ1-1; D perhaps matches TRBD1 (6 bases). In germline, CDR1 is SNHLY, CDR2 FYNNEI. The V end was cut by 0 bases, the J end by 4 bases, with 15 bases between. CDR3 length: 16 residues. The CDR3 region is CASSEAVREGGTEAFF. For the CDR3, the DNA is TGTGCCAGCAGTGAAGCAGTGAGGGAGGGGGGCACTGAAGCTTTCTTT.

This rearrangement joins TRBV19 to TRBJ2-2, with 9 bases matching TRBD2. The ends lost 3 bases at V and 7 bases at J; junction bases unmatched: 12. CDR1 and CDR2 (germline): LNHDA, SQIVND (reference sequence). This CDR3 region has 17 residues. CDR3 sequence reads: CASSIPLAGISGGELFF. In DNA, the CDR3 is TGTGCCAGTAGTATTCCCCTAGCGGGAATATCTGGCGGGGAGCTGTTTTTT.

The chain is built from TRBV19 and TRBJ1-3, with D unclear. CDR1 and CDR2 from the germline V gene are LNHDA and SQIVND (reference sequence). V dropped 1 base and J dropped 2 bases, with 15 bases sitting between them. CDR3 size: 17 residues. The chain's CDR3 is CASSIGRLREPGNTIYF. The CDR3, as DNA: TGTGCCAGTAGTATAGGAAGGCTACGGGAGCCTGGAAACACCATATATTTT.

The chain's CDR3 is CASSLWGNTGELFF. For the CDR3, the DNA is TGTGCCAGCAGCCTGTGGGGGAACACCGGGGAGCTGTTTTTT. The V and J genes are TRBV5-4 and TRBJ2-2; D is unresolved. V lost 4 bases, J lost 1 base, and 8 bases lay in between. The V gene's germline CDR1 is SGHNT and CDR2 YYREEE (reference sequence). CDR3 size: 14 residues.

V and J are TRBV5-8 and TRBJ2-7; D may match TRBD1 or TRBD2 (5 bases each). Germline V lookup: CDR1 SGHTS, CDR2 YDEGEE. This CDR3 has 14 amino acids. The V gene lost 2 bases and the J gene lost 5 bases, with 14 bases spanning the gap. CDR3 in amino acids: CASSLVRVGDEQYF. DNA of the CDR3: TGTGCCAGCAGCTTAGTTAGGGTGGGGGACGAGCAGTACTTC. The variable domain in full, completed from reference TRBV5-8 and TRBJ2-7, reads EAGVTQSPTHLIKTRGQQATLRCSPISGHTSVYWYQQALGLGLQFLLWYDEGEERNRGNFPPRFSGRQFPNYSSELNVNALELEDSALYLCASSLVRVGDEQYFGPGTRLTVT.

The gene calls are TRBV18 and TRBJ2-1, with TRBD2 matching over 7 bases. Germline V gene lookup returns CDR1 KGHSH and CDR2 LQKENI. Trimming at V came to 6 bases and at J to 0 bases, leaving 11 bases not matched to a gene. The CDR3 spans 17 residues. The CDR3 region is CASSMGTTESSYNEQFF. DNA of the CDR3: TGTGCCAGCTCCATGGGGACTACCGAAAGCTCCTACAATGAGCAGTTCTTC.

The V and J genes are TRBV5-1 and TRBJ2-1; 8 bases line up with TRBD2. Germline CDR1 SGHRS, CDR2 YFSETQ. The CDR3 is made up of 11 amino acids. The trim removed 4 bases at V and 13 bases at J, leaving 4 bases unmatched. The CDR3: CASSDGTSQFF. The CDR3 region has the DNA TGCGCCAGCAGCGATGGGACTAGTCAGTTCTTC.

The chain uses TRBV5-1 and TRBJ2-3; TRBD2 aligns across 7 bases. Per germline, CDR1 SGHRS and CDR2 YFSETQ. The ends lost 4 bases at V and 0 bases at J; junction bases unmatched: 11. The CDR3 covers 17 residues. CDR3 amino acids: CASSEPDGAGSTDTQYF. The CDR3 DNA reads as TGCGCCAGCAGCGAACCTGATGGAGCGGGAAGCACAGATACGCAGTATTTT.

This chain links TRBV30 with TRBJ1-1, with TRBD1 matching over 7 bases. CDR3 length: 14 residues. With V trimmed by 6 bases and J by 9 bases, 16 bases remained unmatched. The V gene's germline CDR1 is GTSNPN and CDR2 SVGIG (reference sequence). CDR3 nucleotide sequence: TGTGCCTGTTTTGAAGGGGGCACCCTGGAACAAGCTTTCTTT. The encoded protein is CACFEGGTLEQAFF.

This clone was picked up one time. The chain carries TRBV7-8 and TRBJ1-5; D gene uncertain. This CDR3 is built from 15 residues. V lost 4 bases and J 0 bases, leaving 10 bases between the germline ends. Germline CDR1 SGHVS, CDR2 FQNEAQ. CDR3 amino acids: CASSSALYSNQPQHF. The CDR3 DNA is TGTGCCAGCAGCTCTGCACTTTATAGCAATCAGCCCCAGCATTTT. The whole variable domain, filled in from reference TRBV7-8 and TRBJ1-5, reads GAGVSQSPRYKVAKRGQDVALRCDPISGHVSLFWYQQALGQGPEFLTYFQNEAQLDKSGLPSDRFFAERPEGSVSTLKIQRTQQEDSAVYLCASSSALYSNQPQHFGDGTRLSIL.

This sequence joins TRBV4-1 and TRBJ2-1; D gene uncertain. This CDR3 is 12 amino acids long. Trimming cost V 4 bases and J 7 bases, with 8 bases left between them. CDR1 is MGHRA and CDR2 is YSYEKL in the germline V gene. The CDR3 coding sequence is TGCGCCAGCAGCCCCACCCTTAATGAGCAGTTCTTC. Its protein product is CASSPTLNEQFF.

The table lists this clone with a count of one. V gene TRBV19 combines with J gene TRBJ1-1, with a weak D call TRBD1 (6 bases). Per the germline V gene, CDR1 is LNHDA and CDR2 is SQIVND (reference sequence). Trimming cost V 1 base and J 4 bases, with 7 bases left between them. This CDR3 spans 13 amino acids. The CDR3 reads CASSIAGVTEAFF. In DNA form, the CDR3 reads TGTGCCAGTAGTATAGCAGGGGTCACTGAAGCTTTCTTT.

The chain employs TRBV4-1 and TRBJ2-7; D might be TRBD1 or TRBD2, each matching 5 bases. Looked up from germline, CDR1 is MGHRA and CDR2 is YSYEKL. CDR3 size: 16 residues. Trimming shortened V by 1 base and J by 2 bases, and 15 bases separated the two germline ends. The CDR3 spells CASSQVHPRGAYEQYF. The DNA of the CDR3 is TGCGCCAGCAGCCAAGTTCACCCCCGGGGCGCCTACGAGCAGTACTTC.

V is TRBV6-5 and J is TRBJ1-1, with D possibly TRBD1 on 5 matching bases. In germline, CDR1 is MNHEY, CDR2 SVGAGI. The CDR3 loop spans 14 amino acids. The V gene lost 4 bases and the J gene lost 6 bases, with 15 bases spanning the gap. This chain's CDR3 is CASSLNGGIAEAFF. DNA of the CDR3: TGTGCCAGCAGTTTAAATGGGGGGATCGCTGAAGCTTTCTTT.

In DNA, the CDR3 is TGTGCCAGCAGCTTTAATAGCGCTCCGAACACTGAAGCTTTCTTT. Translated, it gives CASSFNSAPNTEAFF. The chain employs TRBV5-6 and TRBJ1-1; unclear D gene. Germline CDR1 SGHDT, CDR2 YYEEEE. CDR3 length equals 15 residues. With 2 bases removed from V and 1 base from J, the gap between germline ends came to 12 bases.

The rearrangement joins TRBV19 to TRBJ1-1, with D perhaps TRBD1 (5 bases). The CDR3 consists of 13 residues. V lost 5 bases and J 5 bases, leaving 12 bases between the germline ends. Germline V gene data show CDR1 as LNHDA and CDR2 as SQIVND (reference sequence). CDR3: CASSAWGGTEAFF. The CDR3 DNA is TGTGCCAGTAGTGCGTGGGGGGGAACTGAAGCTTTCTTT.

V is TRBV7-2 and J is TRBJ2-7; D is unclear. CDR1 and CDR2 (germline): SGHTA, FQGNSA. V was cut by 2 bases and J by 1 base, with 0 bases left in between. This CDR3 is built from 11 residues. In DNA form, the CDR3 reads TGTGCCAGCAGCTTATCCTACGAGCAGTACTTC. It is translated as CASSLSYEQYF.

This clone was observed a handful of times. The chain uses TRBV7-3 and TRBJ2-2; 9 nucleotides match TRBD2. In germline, CDR1 is SGHTA, CDR2 FQGTGA. The CDR3 totals 17 residues. V lost 5 bases, J lost 0 bases, and 7 bases stayed unmatched. CDR3: CASSPGLAGTNTGELFF. In DNA form, the CDR3 reads TGTGCCAGCAGCCCGGGTCTAGCGGGAACGAACACCGGGGAGCTGTTTTTT.

The count of this clone is one. The CDR3 region has the DNA TGTGCCAGCAGCCTGACGGGACTAGCGAACAATGAGCAGTTCTTC. Residues: CASSLTGLANNEQFF. The rearrangement links TRBV11-3 to TRBJ2-1; TRBD2 matches at 10 bases. Trimming took 5 bases from V and 5 from J; bases not matched to a gene: 6. The CDR3 contains 15 residues. Germline CDR1 SGHNT, CDR2 YENEEA.

The V call is TRBV11-3, the J call TRBJ2-7; D is perhaps TRBD2 (7 bases). Germline lookup yields CDR1 SGHNT and CDR2 YENEEA. The CDR3 has 17 amino acids. V shed 5 bases and J shed 0 bases, with 20 bases lying between them. For the CDR3, the DNA is TGTGCCAGCAGCACCCGAGGGGGGGGCTTGAGCTCCTACGAGCAGTACTTC. It codes for CASSTRGGGLSSYEQYF.

The chain joins TRBV5-7 to TRBJ2-2; D is unresolved. TRBV5-7 is an open reading frame, and its role is uncertain. Trimming cost V 3 bases and J 3 bases, with 15 bases left between them. This CDR3 is built from 16 residues. As DNA, the CDR3 is TGTGCCAGCAGCTCCTCCGGGCCATTTCACACCGGGGAGCTGTTTTTT. It specifies CASSSSGPFHTGELFF.

Written as DNA, the CDR3 is TGTGCCAGCAGTTTCAGGCTAGTCACGGTCGAGTACGAGCAGTACTTC. Its translation: CASSFRLVTVEYEQYF. The V gene is TRBV27, the J gene TRBJ2-7; D ambiguous. In germline, CDR1 is MNHEY, CDR2 SMNVEV (reference sequence). Trimming took 3 bases from V and 4 from J, leaving 19 bases between them. CDR3 length equals 16 residues.

The V and J genes are TRBV19 and TRBJ2-1, with D maybe TRBD2 (6 bases). Germline V lookup: CDR1 LNHDA, CDR2 SQIVND (reference sequence). The V gene lost 6 bases and the J gene lost 7 bases, with 19 bases spanning the gap. This CDR3 comprises 15 residues. CDR3 nucleotide sequence: TGTGCCAGTAGCCCTGGGAGCGGGTGGCGGAATGAGCAGTTCTTC. Residues: CASSPGSGWRNEQFF. Complete variable domain (other parts from reference TRBV19 and TRBJ2-1): DGGITQSPKYLFRKEGQNVTLSCEQNLNHDAMYWYRQDPGQGLRLIYYSQIVNDFQKGDIAEGYSVSREKKESFPLTVTSAQKNPTAFYLCASSPGSGWRNEQFFGPGTRLTVL.

The chain links TRBV29-1 to TRBJ2-1; no clear D. The CDR3 is 13 amino acids. Germline values: CDR1 SQVTM, CDR2 ANQGSEA. The V and J ends lost 4 bases and 2 bases respectively, with 9 bases between them. The CDR3 sequence: CSVVGGTYNEQFF. The CDR3 bases are TGCAGCGTTGTAGGCGGAACCTACAATGAGCAGTTCTTC.